These 25 T cell receptor beta chains came from one sample sequenced in a study of cytomegalovirus exposure and HLA in healthy donors (dated by TCRdb to between 2016 and 2019). Library creation used the immunoSEQ multiplex PCR assay. The multiplex PCR relied on a mix of 60 forward primers for TCR Vbeta segments and 13 reverse primers for TCR Jbeta segments. TCRdb took this table from immuneACCESS and kept in-frame rearrangements with V and J called. Such tables lack part of the clones; where checked against another copy, unresolved V genes explain under half of the gap, and the rest is unexplained. The sample table shows approximately 200,000 clones, and roughly 80% are seen once. The top ten constitute over 1.1% of the sample. The sequenced sample was PBMCs. Every receptor here comes from a girl aged 5-17 years in good health and CMV-seronegative.

The V call is TRBV4-2, the J call TRBJ2-7; TRBD2 is a possible D gene (6 bases). Trimming left V 4 bases short and J 7 bases short, with 20 bases between. The CDR3 is made up of 15 amino acids. CDR1 and CDR2 (germline): LGHNA, YNFKEQ. The CDR3 DNA reads TGTGCCAGCAGCCTCTACGATCGGGAGTCGGATGAGCAGTACTTC. Translation gives CASSLYDRESDEQYF.

This clone showed up just a few times. The chain is built from TRBV2 and TRBJ1-4; D is unclear. Germline values: CDR1 SNHLY, CDR2 FYNNEI. The CDR3 is 14 amino acids. The V end lost 8 bases, the J end lost 8 bases, and 18 bases lay between the germline ends. This CDR3 reads CASCLLAPFEKLFF. The CDR3 coding sequence is TGTGCCAGCTGTTTGCTAGCGCCGTTCGAAAAACTGTTTTTT.

The chain recombines TRBV18 with TRBJ1-5; weak D call: TRBD1 (6 bases). This CDR3 is 14 amino acids long. V was trimmed by 5 bases and J by 5 bases, leaving 13 bases between them. CDR1 and CDR2 (germline): KGHSH, LQKENI. For the CDR3, the DNA is TGTGCCAGCTCAAAACAGGGTACGGATCAGCCCCAGCATTTT. Its translation: CASSKQGTDQPQHF.

The chain carries TRBV4-1 and TRBJ2-5; 9 nucleotides match TRBD2. Germline V gene data show CDR1 as MGHRA and CDR2 as YSYEKL. Trimming cost V 1 base and J 5 bases; bases outside gene matches: 5. The length of the CDR3 is 15 residues. The DNA for the CDR3 is TGCGCCAGCAGCCAAGGGACTAGCGCTTGGGAGACCCAGTACTTC. Translating it yields CASSQGTSAWETQYF.

This rearrangement joins TRBV28 to TRBJ2-7; perhaps TRBD1 as D (6 bases). The length of the CDR3 is 13 residues. The germline V and J ends were trimmed by 3 bases and 5 bases, with 11 bases remaining between them. Germline CDR1 MDHEN, CDR2 SYDVKM. CDR3 coding DNA: TGTGCCAGCAGTTTTCGCAGGGGCCACGAGCAGTACTTC. It specifies CASSFRRGHEQYF.

This chain uses TRBV10-3 with TRBJ2-7; 10 bases are a match to TRBD2. CDR1 ENHRY and CDR2 SYGVKD come from the germline V gene. The length of the CDR3 is 14 residues. J lost 4 bases, V lost 4 bases, and 4 bases had no gene match. The DNA for the CDR3 is TGTGCCATCAGTGCAGAGCGGGGGGGGTACGAGCAGTACTTC. It yields the protein CAISAERGGYEQYF.

The chain employs TRBV4-2 and TRBJ2-2, with TRBD1 matching over 8 bases. Germline V CDR1 and CDR2: LGHNA, YNFKEQ. The CDR3 runs to 16 residues. J was trimmed by 0 bases and V by 0 bases; bases with no gene match: 0. The CDR3 spells CASSQEGQANTGELFF. The DNA of the CDR3 is TGTGCCAGCAGCCAAGAGGGACAGGCGAACACCGGGGAGCTGTTTTTT.

This clone was detected a few times. This chain uses TRBV21-1 with TRBJ2-7; the tabulated D call, TRBD1, remains unverified against the DNA. TRBV21-1 is described as a pseudogene. The CDR3 has 15 residues. The CDR3 DNA is TGTGCCAGCAGTGCCGCTGACAGGAACAATCCCGAGCAGTACTTC. Translated, it gives CASSAADRNNPEQYF.

V gene TRBV6-5 combines with J gene TRBJ1-1; D is uncertain. V was trimmed by 6 bases and J by 1 base, leaving 3 bases between them. Germline V gene sequence: CDR1 MNHEY, CDR2 SVGAGI. CDR3 size: 11 residues. DNA for the CDR3: TGTGCCAGCAGCGGGAACACTGAAGCTTTCTTT. Residues: CASSGNTEAFF.

The genes are TRBV5-1 and TRBJ2-5; 12 nucleotides line up with TRBD2. V dropped 4 bases and J dropped 8; count of bases not matched to a gene: 3. Germline lookup yields CDR1 SGHRS and CDR2 YFSETQ. This CDR3 is 13 amino acids long. The CDR3 sequence: CASSATSGGTQYF. CDR3 DNA: TGCGCCAGCAGCGCGACTAGCGGGGGAACCCAGTACTTC.

The V and J genes are TRBV4-2 and TRBJ1-6, with a tentative D call TRBD1 (6 bases). This CDR3 has 14 amino acids. The V and J ends lost 3 bases and 10 bases respectively, with 13 bases between them. Germline CDR1 is LGHNA and CDR2 is YNFKEQ. CDR3 amino acids: CASSHTGSGSPLHF. Written as DNA, the CDR3 is TGTGCCAGCAGCCATACAGGGTCGGGATCACCCCTCCACTTT.

The chain couples TRBV6-5 to TRBJ2-3, with TRBD1 matching 7 bases. From germline, CDR1 is MNHEY and CDR2 SVGAGI. Unmatched junction bases numbered 7, after V lost 5 bases and J lost 2 bases. There are 15 residues in the CDR3. The CDR3 coding sequence is TGTGCCAGCAGTAACGGGGACAGCGTCACAGATACGCAGTATTTT. Encoded protein: CASSNGDSVTDTQYF.

This chain joins TRBV19 and TRBJ2-3, with D possibly matching TRBD2 (5 bases). Trimming shortened V by 6 bases and J by 3 bases, and 13 bases separated the two germline ends. The CDR3 is 14 amino acids. From germline, CDR1 is LNHDA and CDR2 SQIVND (reference sequence). The CDR3 sequence is CASREDGETDTQYF. CDR3 coding DNA: TGTGCCAGTAGGGAGGACGGGGAGACAGATACGCAGTATTTT.

This chain links TRBV18 with TRBJ1-4, with a possible D match to TRBD1 (6 bases). The CDR3 has 16 amino acids. Per the germline V gene, CDR1 is KGHSH and CDR2 is LQKENI. V was cut by 2 bases and J by 0 bases, with 10 bases left in between. CDR3 DNA: TGTGCCAGCTCACCAAAATCAGGGGCAACTAATGAAAAACTGTTTTTT. This sequence encodes CASSPKSGATNEKLFF.

Only a few counts were recorded for this clone. The chain has TRBV4-2 and TRBJ2-3; D gene ambiguous. Germline-derived CDR1 and CDR2 are LGHNA and YNFKEQ. V was pared by 5 bases and J by 6 bases, with 12 bases between. The CDR3 covers 13 residues. CDR3 nucleotides: TGTGCCAGCAGCAACCGGTTTGCCGATACGCAGTATTTT. Translated: CASSNRFADTQYF.

The rearrangement joins TRBV6-1 to TRBJ1-1, with D unresolved. From germline, CDR1 is MNHNS and CDR2 SASEGT. The CDR3 consists of 12 residues. Trimming took off 5 bases at V and 2 bases at J, with 6 bases between the two ends. The CDR3 region has the DNA TGTGCCAGCAGTCCAGATAACACTGAAGCTTTCTTT. It codes for CASSPDNTEAFF.

V usage is TRBV19 and J usage is TRBJ1-4; D is unclear. Germline values: CDR1 LNHDA, CDR2 SQIVND (reference sequence). This CDR3 is built from 13 residues. V was pared by 6 bases and J by 5 bases, with 10 bases between. CDR3 sequence: CASRAQNNEKLFF. The CDR3 nucleotides are TGTGCCAGTAGGGCACAGAACAATGAAAAACTGTTTTTT. The full variable domain, its missing parts supplied by reference TRBV19 and TRBJ1-4, is DGGITQSPKYLFRKEGQNVTLSCEQNLNHDAMYWYRQDPGQGLRLIYYSQIVNDFQKGDIAEGYSVSREKKESFPLTVTSAQKNPTAFYLCASRAQNNEKLFFGSGTQLSVL.

This chain uses TRBV12-5 with TRBJ1-5; D possibly corresponds to TRBD1 (6 bases). The CDR3 spans 18 residues. CDR1 is LGHNT and CDR2 is FRNRAP in the germline V gene. Trimming stripped 3 bases from V and 4 bases from J, with 22 bases between. The CDR3 loop is CASGFGNLRGRQNQPQHF. The CDR3 DNA reads as TGTGCTAGTGGTTTCGGAAACCTCAGGGGTCGTCAGAATCAGCCCCAGCATTTT.

The chain has TRBV7-2 and TRBJ2-1; perhaps TRBD2 as D (5 bases). Trimming shortened V by 1 base and J by 6 bases, and 13 bases separated the two germline ends. CDR1 and CDR2 (germline): SGHTA, FQGNSA. The CDR3 is made up of 15 amino acids. The CDR3, as DNA: TGTGCCAGCAGCTTAGGGACTGTATCCGCCAATGAGCAGTTCTTC. This sequence encodes CASSLGTVSANEQFF.

This clone showed up just once. DNA of the CDR3: TGTGCCAGCAGTTCGGACAGGGGGCGGCGAACTGAAGCTTTCTTT. It is translated as CASSSDRGRRTEAFF. This chain uses TRBV28 with TRBJ1-1; 11 bases are shared with TRBD1. This CDR3 is built from 15 residues. With V trimmed by 4 bases and J by 5 bases, 6 bases remained unmatched. Germline CDR1 is MDHEN and CDR2 is SYDVKM.

The rearrangement uses TRBV28 and TRBJ2-5, with D perhaps TRBD2 (6 bases). The CDR3 loop spans 20 amino acids. Germline CDR1 is MDHEN and CDR2 is SYDVKM. The V gene lost 3 bases and the J gene lost 3 bases, with 29 bases spanning the gap. This CDR3 is CASSLVPKLLRSGFKETQYF. The CDR3 DNA is TGTGCCAGCAGTTTGGTGCCTAAATTATTGCGGAGCGGGTTTAAAGAGACCCAGTACTTC.

J is TRBJ2-7 and V is TRBV12-5; TRBD2 matches 8 bases. The V gene's germline CDR1 is LGHNT and CDR2 FRNRAP. CDR3 length: 16 residues. The V and J ends lost 2 bases and 3 bases, in that order; junction bases with no gene match: 9. The CDR3 DNA reads as TGTGCTAGTGGTTTGCCAGTGTATCGGGGGGGCTACGAGCAGTACTTC. It codes for CASGLPVYRGGYEQYF. Full variable domain (rest looked up from reference TRBV12-5 and TRBJ2-7): DARVTQTPRHKVTEMGQEVTMRCQPILGHNTVFWYRQTMMQGLELLAYFRNRAPLDDSGMPKDRFSAEMPDATLATLKIQPSEPRDSAVYFCASGLPVYRGGYEQYFGPGTRLTVT.

The chain couples TRBV27 to TRBJ1-2; no firm D call. The CDR3 is 13 residues long. The V end was cut by 0 bases, the J end by 3 bases, with 5 bases between. Germline loops: CDR1 MNHEY, CDR2 SMNVEV (reference sequence). In nucleotides, the CDR3 is TGTGCCAGCAGTTTATCGCGCTACTATGGCTACACCTTC. This translates into CASSLSRYYGYTF.

This chain links TRBV4-2 with TRBJ2-7; 9 bases map to TRBD1. This CDR3 spans 15 amino acids. Germline trimming cut 1 base from V and 3 bases from J; bases unmatched to any gene: 4. The germline CDR1 and CDR2 sequences are LGHNA and YNFKEQ. CDR3 bases: TGTGCCAGCAGCCAAGTAGGGACAGGGCTCTACGAGCAGTACTTC. This gives the protein CASSQVGTGLYEQYF.

The rearrangement links TRBV5-8 to TRBJ2-1; 9 nucleotides match TRBD2. The germline V gene has CDR1 SGHTS and CDR2 YDEGEE. The V gene end was trimmed by 0 bases and the J gene end by 4 bases; junction bases not matched to a gene: 2. There are 15 residues in the CDR3. The CDR3 coding sequence is TGTGCCAGCAGCTTGGTGGGACTAGCATACAATGAGCAGTTCTTC. This translates into CASSLVGLAYNEQFF.